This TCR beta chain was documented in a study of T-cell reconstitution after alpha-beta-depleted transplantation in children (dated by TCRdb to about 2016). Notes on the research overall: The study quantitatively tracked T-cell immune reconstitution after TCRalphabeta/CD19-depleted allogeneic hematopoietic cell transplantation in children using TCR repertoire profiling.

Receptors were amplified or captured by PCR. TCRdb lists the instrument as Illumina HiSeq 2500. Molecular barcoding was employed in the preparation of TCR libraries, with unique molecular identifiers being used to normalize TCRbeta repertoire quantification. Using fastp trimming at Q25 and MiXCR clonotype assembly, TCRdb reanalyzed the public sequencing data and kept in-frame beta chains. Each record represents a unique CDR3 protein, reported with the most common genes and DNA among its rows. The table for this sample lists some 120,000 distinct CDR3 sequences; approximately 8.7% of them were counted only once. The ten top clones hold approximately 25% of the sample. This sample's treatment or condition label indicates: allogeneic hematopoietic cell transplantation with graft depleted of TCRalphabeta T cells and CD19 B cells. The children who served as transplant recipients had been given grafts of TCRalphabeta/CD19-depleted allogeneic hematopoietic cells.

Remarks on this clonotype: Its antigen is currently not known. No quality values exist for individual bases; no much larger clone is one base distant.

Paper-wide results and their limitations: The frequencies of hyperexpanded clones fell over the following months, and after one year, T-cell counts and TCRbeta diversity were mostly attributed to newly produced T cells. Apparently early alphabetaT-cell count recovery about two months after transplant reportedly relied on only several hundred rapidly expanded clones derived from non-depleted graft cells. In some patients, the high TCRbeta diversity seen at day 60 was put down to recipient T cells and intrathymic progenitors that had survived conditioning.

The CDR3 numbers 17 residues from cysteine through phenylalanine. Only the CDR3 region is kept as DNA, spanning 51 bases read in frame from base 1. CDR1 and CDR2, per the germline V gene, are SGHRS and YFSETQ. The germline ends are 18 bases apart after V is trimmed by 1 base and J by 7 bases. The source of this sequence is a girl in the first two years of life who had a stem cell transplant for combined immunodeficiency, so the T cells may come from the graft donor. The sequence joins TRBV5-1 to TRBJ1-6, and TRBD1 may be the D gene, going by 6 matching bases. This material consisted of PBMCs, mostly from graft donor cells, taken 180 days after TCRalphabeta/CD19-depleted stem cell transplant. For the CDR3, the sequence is CASSLSSDNRDNSPLHF. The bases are TGCGCCAGCAGCTTGTCCTCCGATAACAGGGACAATTCACCCCTCCACTTT.